This T cell receptor beta chain came from a study of T cells in Graves' hyperthyroidism and ophthalmopathy. Overall study results and limits: The authors' 13 V-J model separated ophthalmopathy from stable hyperthyroidism.

The CDR3 runs to 15 residues. V lost 3 bases, J lost 6 bases, and 5 bases stayed unmatched. Germline loops: CDR1 SNHLY, CDR2 FYNNEI. Amplification yielded TCR beta CDR3 regions, with RNA transcripts as the source. The HTBI primer set drove a first-round RT-PCR of the TCR CDR3. Each CDR3 protein gets one entry after TCRdb re-called the multiplex PCR reads with MiXCR. The repertoire holds roughly 650,000 distinct CDR3 sequences, with around 15% as singletons. Isolation of PBMCs was performed on 8.5 to 10 ml fresh peripheral blood. This clonotype was seen many times. Its specificity is unknown. The gene calls are TRBV2 and TRBJ2-1; 10 positions match TRBD2. The specimen sequenced was blood. The clonotype was recovered from a woman in her thirties or forties with Graves' ophthalmopathy. In DNA, the CDR3 is TGTGCCAGCAGTGAGACTAGCGGGTTTTCCAATGAGCAGTTCTTC. This sequence encodes CASSETSGFSNEQFF.